A selection of T cell receptor beta chains follows, all from one sample in a study of a mutant IDH1 vaccine in newly diagnosed glioma. The repertoire was sequenced with immunoSEQ multiplex PCR; TCRdb's copy has only in-frame clones and lacks some. The sample records some 38,000 clones, 75% to 85% being singletons. The sample was PBMCs, taken from a glioma patient treated with radiotherapy, temozolomide or both. All receptors come from a man aged 40-50 years with glioma. Some clones in this sample may be carry-over from other donors' samples. Each CDR3 is given with its conserved first and last residue. The D gene is left open where the match is weak. The listing skips clone size in some rows; elsewhere it reads once, few, many or a size class.

D gene	J gene	clone size	V gene	CDR3 protein	CDR3 DNA
TRBD1	TRBJ2-5	-	TRBV4-3	CASSQDGTEYVETQYF	TGCGCCAGCAGCCAAGACGGGACAGAGTATGTGGAGACCCAGTACTTC
-	TRBJ2-1	once	TRBV7-9	CASSSRDPGPNNEQFF	TGTGCCAGCAGCTCCAGGGACCCGGGGCCCAACAATGAGCAGTTCTTC
TRBD1	TRBJ2-6	few	TRBV11-3	CASSTGQGSSGANVLTF	TGTGCCAGCAGCACGGGACAGGGCTCGTCTGGGGCCAACGTCCTGACTTTC
-	TRBJ1-1	-	TRBV11-2	CASSLAGSPADEAFF	TGTGCCAGCAGCTTAGCCGGGTCACCTGCGGATGAAGCTTTCTTT
-	TRBJ1-2	-	TRBV30	CAWRHVLSNYGYTF	TGTGCCTGGAGGCATGTCCTCTCTAACTATGGCTACACCTTC
TRBD1	TRBJ2-7	-	TRBV6-1	CASWDPGQVSYEQYF	TGTGCCAGCTGGGACCCGGGACAGGTCTCCTACGAGCAGTACTTC
-	TRBJ1-1	-	TRBV7-2	CASSFPVNTEAFF	TGTGCCAGCAGCTTCCCGGTGAACACTGAAGCTTTCTTT
-	TRBJ1-5	few	TRBV6-5	CASSYRLDQPQHF	TGTGCCAGCAGTTACAGGCTTGATCAGCCCCAGCATTTT
-	TRBJ1-1	once	TRBV12-5	CASGLAQGWNTEAFF	TGTGCTAGTGGTTTGGCGCAGGGGTGGAACACTGAAGCTTTCTTT
-	TRBJ1-2	-	TRBV10-3	CAISESRRESGGYTF	TGTGCCATCAGTGAGTCGCGTAGGGAGTCGGGTGGCTACACCTTC
-	TRBJ2-7	-	TRBV7-8	CASSLAGDEQYF	TGTGCCAGCAGCTTAGCGGGGGACGAGCAGTACTTC
-	TRBJ1-3	-	TRBV6-1	CASSDRAGENTIYF	TGTGCCAGCAGTGACAGGGCCGGCGAAAACACCATATATTTT
-	TRBJ2-1	-	TRBV2	CASTFRQYNEQFF	TGTGCCAGCACCTTTAGACAGTACAATGAGCAGTTCTTC
TRBD1	TRBJ2-7	once	TRBV5-1	CASSAPDRSTYEQYF	TGCGCCAGCAGCGCGCCGGACAGGAGTACCTACGAGCAGTACTTC
-	TRBJ1-2	-	TRBV5-5	CASSLAVRLSVRGYTF	TGTGCCAGCAGCTTGGCCGTGAGACTTTCTGTGAGGGGCTACACCTTC
-	TRBJ2-7	-	TRBV7-2	CASSLVDEQYF	TGTGCCAGCAGCTTAGTAGACGAGCAGTACTTC
-	TRBJ1-5	-	TRBV6-5	CASSSIQGLGNQPQHF	TGTGCCAGCAGTTCAATCCAGGGACTCGGCAATCAGCCCCAGCATTTT
-	TRBJ1-2	few	TRBV5-1	CASSLDSDYGYTF	TGCGCCAGCAGCTTGGACAGTGACTATGGCTACACCTTC
-	TRBJ2-6	once	TRBV14	CASRYGGSSGANVLTF	TGTGCCAGCAGATATGGGGGTTCCTCTGGGGCCAACGTCCTGACTTTC
TRBD1	TRBJ1-6	once	TRBV10-3	CAISRTGGNSPLHF	TGTGCCATCAGTAGGACAGGGGGTAATTCACCCCTCCACTTT
-	TRBJ1-2	-	TRBV14	CASSPSPAVYYGYTF	TGTGCCAGCAGCCCTTCCCCCGCGGTCTACTATGGCTACACCTTC
TRBD1	TRBJ2-1	-	TRBV10-2	CASTLPADRVNEQFF	TGCGCCAGCACCCTCCCGGCGGACAGGGTCAATGAGCAGTTCTTC
-	TRBJ1-2	-	TRBV5-5	CASSTAQGSITF	TGTGCCAGCAGCACCGCACAGGGCTCAATCACCTTC
-	TRBJ1-1	-	TRBV7-2	CASSLEGTVNTEAFF	TGTGCCAGCAGCTTAGAGGGGACGGTGAACACTGAAGCTTTCTTT
-	TRBJ1-2	-	TRBV2	CASSERGALYGYTF	TGTGCCAGCAGTGAGAGGGGGGCACTCTATGGCTACACCTTC
-	TRBJ1-1	-	TRBV28	CASSFAVRAEAFF	TGTGCCAGCAGTTTCGCGGTGCGCGCTGAAGCTTTCTTT
TRBD2	TRBJ2-1	-	TRBV7-2	CASSPSGGSYNEQFF	TGTGCCAGCAGCCCCTCCGGGGGGTCCTACAATGAGCAGTTCTTC
TRBD2	TRBJ2-3	few	TRBV9	CASSAAGTTTNLQYF	TGTGCCAGCAGCGCGGCCGGGACTACAACTAACTTGCAGTATTTT